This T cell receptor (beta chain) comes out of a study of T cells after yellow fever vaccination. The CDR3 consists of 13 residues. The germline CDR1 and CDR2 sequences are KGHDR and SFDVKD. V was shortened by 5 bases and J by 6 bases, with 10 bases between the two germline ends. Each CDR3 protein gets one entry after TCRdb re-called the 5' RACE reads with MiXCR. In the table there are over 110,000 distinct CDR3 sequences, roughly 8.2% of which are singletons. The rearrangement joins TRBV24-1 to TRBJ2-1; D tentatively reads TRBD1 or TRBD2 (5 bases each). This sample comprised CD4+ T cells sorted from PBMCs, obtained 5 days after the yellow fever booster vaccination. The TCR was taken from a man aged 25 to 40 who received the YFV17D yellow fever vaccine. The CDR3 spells CATSAGTSNEQFF. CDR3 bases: TGTGCCACCAGTGCTGGGACCTCCAATGAGCAGTTCTTC.